This section outlines one TCR beta chain sequence together with its context. The data are from a study of technical replicates of blood from several donors. The CDR3 consists of 15 residues. V was clipped by 8 bases and J by 5 bases, with 22 bases between them. Germline CDR1 is MGHDK and CDR2 is SYGVNS. TCRdb's table, derived via immunoSEQ multiplex PCR, lists solely in-frame clones and lacks some. The profile shows over 50,000 clones, 75% to 90% of them singletons. V gene TRBV25-1 combines with J gene TRBJ2-7; weak D call: TRBD1 (7 bases). The clonotype originates from a human donor in good health. Some clones in this sample may be carry-over from other donors' samples. The sample taken for sequencing was PBMCs. The CDR3 region has the DNA TGTGCCAGCTCCCCGCCGGGCAGGGGGGATCACGAGCAGTACTTC. Its translation is CASSPPGRGDHEQYF.